This T cell receptor beta chain was profiled in a study of T-cell memory formation after mild COVID-19. Study as a whole: TCR clusters mostly belonged to single donors.

In TCRdb, the 5' RACE reads were re-called with MiXCR into one record per CDR3 protein. The sample holds about 55,000 distinct CDR3 sequences; over 7.5% are singletons and the top ten take 1.2%. Only a few counts were recorded for this clonotype. Its specificity is not known. Broader study findings: CD4+ clones that contracted lay mainly in CM and EM; CD8+ ones lay in EMRA.

Germline lookup yields CDR1 SGHRS and CDR2 YFSETQ. V lost 0 bases and J lost 8, with 11 bases in between. There are 13 residues in the CDR3. This receptor was identified in a man aged 18-30 years who had mild COVID-19 (a few samples of this study predate the infection). Cell type and time point are not known. The specimen was PBMCs or a T cell subset sorted from them (not recorded which). This chain joins TRBV5-1 and TRBJ1-2, with a tentative D call TRBD1 (6 bases). The CDR3: CASSLGRGGGYTF. The CDR3 DNA is TGCGCCAGCAGCTTGGGTCGAGGGGGAGGCTACACCTTC.